A selection of T cell receptor beta chains follows, all from one sample in a study of cytomegalovirus exposure and HLA in healthy donors. Repertoires were generated with immunoSEQ multiplex PCR, while TCRdb's copy carries only in-frame clones and drops some. The top ten hold about 1.2% of the sample, which has about 140,000 clones, approximately 70% seen once. Sequencing input: PBMCs. Receptor source: a woman aged 35 to 49 in good health and CMV-seronegative. CDR3s include the opening cysteine and the closing phenylalanine or tryptophan. Each record gives: CDR3 protein, J gene, V gene.

cdr3_aa: CASSILPVPYNEQFF
j_call: TRBJ2-1
v_call: TRBV19

cdr3_aa: CASSLTGGHGYTF
j_call: TRBJ1-2
v_call: TRBV11-2

cdr3_aa: CASAEGNTDTQYF
j_call: TRBJ2-3
v_call: TRBV5-1

cdr3_aa: CASSVAGNQPQHF
j_call: TRBJ1-5
v_call: TRBV9

cdr3_aa: CASSPDPGETQYF
j_call: TRBJ2-5
v_call: TRBV7-9

cdr3_aa: CASSQGLTADTQYF
j_call: TRBJ2-3
v_call: TRBV11-2

cdr3_aa: CASSRGQPDSPLHF
j_call: TRBJ1-6
v_call: TRBV7-9

cdr3_aa: CASSWGQGRDSPLHF
j_call: TRBJ1-6
v_call: TRBV5-1

cdr3_aa: CASSQGGTGELFF
j_call: TRBJ2-2
v_call: TRBV7-6

cdr3_aa: CASSGRGDTQYF
j_call: TRBJ2-3
v_call: TRBV25-1

cdr3_aa: CASSQGELGSGANVLTF
j_call: TRBJ2-6
v_call: TRBV4-3

cdr3_aa: CASSLAPLAGGKDTQYF
j_call: TRBJ2-3
v_call: TRBV5-1

cdr3_aa: CASSYHKNYGYTF
j_call: TRBJ1-2
v_call: TRBV6-5

cdr3_aa: CASSPRTLRTGGIEQFF
j_call: TRBJ2-1
v_call: TRBV28

cdr3_aa: CSVEEPSRFYSYNEQFF
j_call: TRBJ2-1
v_call: TRBV29-1

cdr3_aa: CASGQTGITNEKLFF
j_call: TRBJ1-4
v_call: TRBV19

cdr3_aa: CASSSLTSGVTDTQYF
j_call: TRBJ2-3
v_call: TRBV19

cdr3_aa: CASKGLVGQNSPLHF
j_call: TRBJ1-6
v_call: TRBV5-1

cdr3_aa: CSSSLVTESEQFF
j_call: TRBJ2-1
v_call: TRBV7-9

cdr3_aa: CASSFMTANEKLFF
j_call: TRBJ1-4
v_call: TRBV28

cdr3_aa: CASSAKTRKNIQYF
j_call: TRBJ2-4
v_call: TRBV21-1

cdr3_aa: CASSSKTEHNEKLFF
j_call: TRBJ1-4
v_call: TRBV5-4

cdr3_aa: CASSLVGTDYEQYF
j_call: TRBJ2-7
v_call: TRBV11-2

cdr3_aa: CASSPDEQREAFF
j_call: TRBJ1-1
v_call: TRBV18

cdr3_aa: CATSMGQPNEKLFF
j_call: TRBJ1-4
v_call: TRBV15

cdr3_aa: CASSFILPQESNTGELFF
j_call: TRBJ2-2
v_call: TRBV28

cdr3_aa: CASSPHGTEAFF
j_call: TRBJ1-1
v_call: TRBV18

cdr3_aa: CASSLYNPGFNEKLFF
j_call: TRBJ1-4
v_call: TRBV27

cdr3_aa: CASSLQVSGNTIYF
j_call: TRBJ1-3
v_call: TRBV7-9

cdr3_aa: CASSYSAGGAGSPLHF
j_call: TRBJ1-6
v_call: TRBV6-5

cdr3_aa: CASSPTSGGLDTQYF
j_call: TRBJ2-3
v_call: TRBV7-3

cdr3_aa: CAITSGQGNTEAFF
j_call: TRBJ1-1
v_call: TRBV10-3

cdr3_aa: CASSILGQGAINQPQHF
j_call: TRBJ1-5
v_call: TRBV21-1

cdr3_aa: CASSPQTGAVNTEAFF
j_call: TRBJ1-1
v_call: TRBV18

cdr3_aa: CASSLAATTAYEQYF
j_call: TRBJ2-7
v_call: TRBV5-1

cdr3_aa: CASSLGQNYGYTF
j_call: TRBJ1-2
v_call: TRBV28

cdr3_aa: CASSFPAPQGMVKNIQYF
j_call: TRBJ2-4
v_call: TRBV27

cdr3_aa: CASRGQASNTEAFF
j_call: TRBJ1-1
v_call: TRBV6-5

cdr3_aa: CASSQGGGAGRTKNIQYF
j_call: TRBJ2-4
v_call: TRBV4-1

cdr3_aa: CASSFLAGVTGELFF
j_call: TRBJ2-2
v_call: TRBV5-1

cdr3_aa: CASSEGYYGYTF
j_call: TRBJ1-2
v_call: TRBV6-5

cdr3_aa: CATSRGQGASYNEQFF
j_call: TRBJ2-1
v_call: TRBV15

cdr3_aa: CASSLSGRAEDTQYF
j_call: TRBJ2-3
v_call: TRBV7-3

cdr3_aa: CATSSSGGFTEAFF
j_call: TRBJ1-1
v_call: TRBV15

cdr3_aa: CASSQSGGSKTQYF
j_call: TRBJ2-5
v_call: TRBV11-2

cdr3_aa: CATLAGTGNTEAFF
j_call: TRBJ1-1
v_call: TRBV2

cdr3_aa: CSVGQEGLTDTQYF
j_call: TRBJ2-3
v_call: TRBV29-1

cdr3_aa: CASSVSGGREKLFF
j_call: TRBJ1-4
v_call: TRBV9

cdr3_aa: CASSWAGTGYTF
j_call: TRBJ1-2
v_call: TRBV25-1

cdr3_aa: CASWARQRNYGYTF
j_call: TRBJ1-2
v_call: TRBV28

cdr3_aa: CASSLAGLARAGEQFF
j_call: TRBJ2-1
v_call: TRBV7-9

cdr3_aa: CASSFRTSLNEQFF
j_call: TRBJ2-1
v_call: TRBV7-2

cdr3_aa: CASSLRRGYEQFF
j_call: TRBJ2-1
v_call: TRBV27

cdr3_aa: CASSWVQGQDEQFF
j_call: TRBJ2-1
v_call: TRBV5-5

cdr3_aa: CASSIVPVINQPQHF
j_call: TRBJ1-5
v_call: TRBV19